These T cell receptor beta chains were read from a single sample in a study of blood T cell repertoires in COVID-19. Generated by immunoSEQ multiplex PCR, the TCRdb table keeps only in-frame clones and is missing some. The sample includes about 220,000 clones, 75% to 90% of them seen just once. Sequencing was performed on PBMCs or T cells enriched from blood (not recorded which). The receptors originated from a woman aged 40 to 50 with acute COVID-19. The CDR3 runs from the conserved cysteine through the conserved F or W. D genes are given only for firm matches. Clone size, where shown, is once, few, many, or a class for clones that have expanded.

abundance	j_gene	v_gene	d_gene	CDR3aa	CDR3nt
.	TRBJ1-5	TRBV13	.	CASSLGGVQPQHF	TGTGCCAGCAGCTTAGGAGGGGTTCAGCCCCAGCATTTT
.	TRBJ2-5	TRBV6-1	TRBD1	CASSETRGRGGTQYF	TGTGCCAGCAGTGAAACCAGGGGGCGCGGCGGGACCCAGTACTTC
.	TRBJ2-2	TRBV18	.	CASSPEAKANTGELFF	TGTGCCAGCTCACCGGAGGCAAAAGCGAACACCGGGGAGCTGTTTTTT
.	TRBJ2-5	TRBV5-1	.	CASSHGRGTPSETQYF	TGCGCCAGCAGCCACGGACGGGGGACTCCAAGTGAGACCCAGTACTTC
.	TRBJ2-6	TRBV6-6	.	CASSPGDIVRFSGANVLTF	TGTGCCAGCAGTCCAGGGGATATAGTAAGGTTTTCTGGGGCCAACGTCCTGACTTTC
.	TRBJ1-1	TRBV6-2/TRBV6-3	.	CASSYSGSIEAFF	TGTGCCAGCAGTTACTCGGGGAGTATTGAAGCTTTCTTT
once	TRBJ1-1	TRBV29-1	.	CSVERRLNTEAFF	TGCAGCGTTGAACGGCGGCTGAACACTGAAGCTTTCTTT
.	TRBJ2-3	TRBV19	.	CASSSSSGVLRTDTQYF	TGTGCCAGTAGTTCAAGTTCGGGGGTATTACGCACAGATACGCAGTATTTT
.	TRBJ2-5	TRBV13	.	CASSSLLRGSETQYF	TGTGCCAGCAGCTCGTTGCTCCGGGGGTCGGAGACCCAGTACTTC
.	TRBJ2-1	TRBV6-4	.	CASSGTAPLSSYNEQFF	TGTGCCAGCAGTGGGACTGCTCCCCTAAGCTCCTACAATGAGCAGTTCTTC
.	TRBJ1-2	TRBV7-8	TRBD1	CASSLETGGIYGYTF	TGTGCCAGCAGCTTGGAGACAGGGGGCATCTATGGCTACACCTTC
few	TRBJ2-5	TRBV7-6	.	CASSSSRGETQYF	TGTGCCAGCAGCTCATCCCGGGGGGAGACCCAGTACTTC
.	TRBJ1-3	TRBV19	.	CASSPIGGAHSGNTIYF	TGTGCCAGTAGTCCAATTGGAGGGGCCCACTCTGGAAACACCATATATTTT
.	TRBJ1-2	TRBV3-1/TRBV3-2	.	CASSQVGRGQGYTF	TGTGCCAGCAGCCAAGTGGGCAGGGGTCAGGGCTACACCTTC
.	TRBJ1-4	TRBV19	.	CASSPPGQSNEKLFF	TGTGCCAGTAGCCCGCCGGGACAATCAAATGAAAAACTGTTTTTT
.	TRBJ1-2	TRBV7-9	.	CASSLPSGDNYGYTF	TGTGCCAGCAGCTTGCCTTCGGGGGATAACTATGGCTACACCTTC
.	TRBJ1-2	TRBV9	.	CASSSAVRGYGYTF	TGTGCCAGCAGCTCCGCCGTCCGGGGCTATGGCTACACCTTC
few	TRBJ1-2	TRBV29-1	.	CSVLSWGLGWYTF	TGCAGCGTTCTTTCTTGGGGGCTAGGATGGTACACCTTC
once	TRBJ1-4	TRBV5-1	.	CASSLEQLNEKLFF	TGCGCCAGCAGCTTGGAACAGCTTAATGAAAAACTGTTTTTT
.	TRBJ1-1	TRBV4-3	.	CASSQESRNTEAFF	TGCGCCAGCAGCCAAGAGTCGAGGAACACTGAAGCTTTCTTT
.	TRBJ1-6	TRBV19	.	CASAKEGPGGSPLHF	TGTGCCAGTGCGAAGGAGGGGCCGGGAGGTTCACCCCTCCACTTT
.	TRBJ2-1	TRBV6-1	.	CASSEEGYEQFF	TGTGCCAGCAGTGAGGAGGGATATGAGCAGTTCTTC
few	TRBJ1-2	TRBV19	.	CASSIPWQGYTF	TGTGCCAGTAGTATCCCCTGGCAGGGCTACACCTTC
.	TRBJ1-1	TRBV27	.	CASSRNSYTEAFF	TGTGCCAGCAGTCGCAACAGCTACACTGAAGCTTTCTTT
.	TRBJ2-3	TRBV7-2	.	CASSLAPKGSLLDTQYF	TGTGCCAGCAGCTTAGCGCCGAAGGGGTCCCTGCTGGATACGCAGTATTTT
.	TRBJ1-5	TRBV3-1/TRBV3-2	.	CASSQDGRGNQPQHF	TGTGCCAGCAGCCAAGATGGCAGGGGCAATCAGCCCCAGCATTTT
.	TRBJ2-7	TRBV5-5	TRBD1	CASSIGTVSSYEQYF	TGTGCCAGCAGCATAGGGACAGTTAGCTCCTACGAGCAGTACTTC
once	TRBJ1-4	TRBV5-5	.	CASSSAASTNEKLFF	TGTGCCAGCAGCAGCGCGGCATCAACTAATGAAAAACTGTTTTTT
.	TRBJ2-3	TRBV20-1	TRBD1	CSASSPGQGSYTQYF	TGCAGTGCTAGTTCCCCGGGACAGGGGTCTTATACGCAGTATTTT
.	TRBJ1-2	TRBV7-8	.	CASNPMVRGGGYTF	TGTGCCAGCAACCCCATGGTACGGGGGGGTGGCTACACCTTC
.	TRBJ1-2	TRBV20-1	.	CSASGRHDGYTF	TGCAGTGCTAGTGGCAGGCATGATGGCTACACCTTC
.	TRBJ2-7	TRBV27	TRBD2	CASSSWTSYEQYF	TGTGCCAGCAGTTCGTGGACTAGTTACGAGCAGTACTTC
.	TRBJ1-2	TRBV6-5	TRBD1	CASSPGQATGGYTF	TGTGCCAGCAGTCCCGGACAGGCAACCGGTGGCTACACCTTC
.	TRBJ2-7	TRBV3-1/TRBV3-2	.	CASSQPTAPYEQYF	TGTGCCAGCAGCCAACCGACTGCCCCCTACGAGCAGTACTTC
.	TRBJ1-5	TRBV6-2/TRBV6-3	.	CASSYGLAGPRNQPQHF	TGTGCCAGCAGTTACGGGCTCGCGGGCCCCCGCAATCAGCCCCAGCATTTT
.	TRBJ1-1	TRBV18	.	CASSPLVQENTEAFF	TGTGCCAGCTCACCACTTGTACAGGAGAACACTGAAGCTTTCTTT
few	TRBJ2-1	TRBV7-3	.	CASSLSSASSYNEQFF	TGTGCCAGCAGCTTATCTAGCGCCAGCTCCTACAATGAGCAGTTCTTC